The present T cell receptor (beta chain) was sequenced within a study of low-dose radiotherapy and immunotherapy resistance in tumors. Time point in this sample: after trial treatment. The sample's treatment: LDRT plus nivolumab, ipilimumab, low-dose cyclophosphamide and aspirin (RACIN trial). Alpha- and beta-chain coverage of first-strand cDNA came from TRAV- and TRBV-specific primers. PCR amplification of the TCRs was performed with Phusion for 20 PCR cycles, and it relied on a constant-region primer together with a V-primer adapter. TCRdb passed the reads through MiXCR, listing each CDR3 protein once. Of around 60,000 distinct CDR3 sequences in the sample, 23% were seen once. In this sample, this clonotype turned up a few times. The germline gives CDR1 SGHRS, CDR2 YFSETQ. Between the trimmed V and J ends, which lost 2 bases and 8 bases, there was a span of 7 bases. The CDR3 contains 11 residues.

This TCR was recovered from a male donor with prostate cancer. Sample: PBMCs, taken after low-dose radiotherapy plus immunotherapy. This chain uses TRBV5-1 with TRBJ1-1, with D tentatively TRBD1 (6 bases). DNA of the CDR3: TGCGCCAGCAGCTTCGGACAGGAAGCTTTCTTT. This encodes CASSFGQEAFF.